The T cell receptor beta chain described here comes from a study of OX40 agonist ivuxolimab in advanced cancers. Study in general: In three patients, partial responses were observed, one with hepatocellular carcinoma and two with cutaneous melanoma.

Data came from immunoSEQ multiplex PCR; TCRdb stores just in-frame clones and leaves some out. The data contain 77,000 or so clones, about 90% of them singletons. This clone was seen just once. Its antigen is not known. Germline V gene sequence: CDR1 SEHNR, CDR2 FQNEAQ (reference sequence). The CDR3 is 16 amino acids. V dropped 5 bases and J dropped 3; count of bases not matched to a gene: 3. No patient had autoimmune disease or received systemic immunosuppression. Blood samples were obtained at baseline, cycle 4 day 1, and cycle 7 day 1. Study findings and constraints: Averaging showed that CD8+ T cells had more expanded clones than CD4+ did.

This chain links TRBV7-9 with TRBJ2-3; 15 bases match TRBD2. This material consisted of CD4+ or CD8+ T cells sorted from blood, taken in a trial of the OX40 agonist ivuxolimab. The sequence came from an adult with an advanced solid tumor such as melanoma, head and neck, liver or kidney cancer. The CDR3 bases are TGTGCCAGCAGCCGGGGGACTAGCGGGGGGACAGATACGCAGTATTTT. Its protein is CASSRGTSGGTDTQYF.